This TCR beta chain emerged from a study of T cells after yellow fever vaccination. This CDR3 is 14 amino acids long. The V end lost 6 bases, the J end lost 2 bases, and 13 bases lay between the germline ends. Germline CDR1 reads SGHTA; CDR2 reads FQGNSA. TCR cDNA was made by 5'RACE template switching, adding a universal primer site and UMIs. TCRdb reanalysed the 5' RACE reads using MiXCR and keeps one entry per CDR3 protein. Of a few hundred thousand distinct CDR3 sequences listed, roughly 13% were seen once; the top ten hold around 0.49%. The sequencing used CD4+ T cells sorted from PBMCs, collected 45 days after the yellow fever booster vaccination. The rearrangement links TRBV7-2 to TRBJ2-5; D is unclear. The TCR was taken from a man aged 30 to 45 who received the YFV17D yellow fever vaccine. The CDR3 protein is CASSVGGSQETQYF. CDR3 nucleotides: TGTGCCAGCAGTGTGGGTGGCTCGCAAGAGACCCAGTACTTC.